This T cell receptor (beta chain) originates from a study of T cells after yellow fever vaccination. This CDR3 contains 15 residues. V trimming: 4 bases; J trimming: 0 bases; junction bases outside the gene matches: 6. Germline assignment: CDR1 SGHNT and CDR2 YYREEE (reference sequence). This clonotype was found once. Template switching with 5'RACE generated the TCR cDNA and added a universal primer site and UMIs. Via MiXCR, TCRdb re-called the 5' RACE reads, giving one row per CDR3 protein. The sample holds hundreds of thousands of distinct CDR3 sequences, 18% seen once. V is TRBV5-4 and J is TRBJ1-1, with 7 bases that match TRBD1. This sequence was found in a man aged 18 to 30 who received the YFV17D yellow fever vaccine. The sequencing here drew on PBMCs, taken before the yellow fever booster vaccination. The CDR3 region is CASSHRDSMNTEAFF. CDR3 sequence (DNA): TGTGCCAGCAGCCACCGGGACAGCATGAACACTGAAGCTTTCTTT.